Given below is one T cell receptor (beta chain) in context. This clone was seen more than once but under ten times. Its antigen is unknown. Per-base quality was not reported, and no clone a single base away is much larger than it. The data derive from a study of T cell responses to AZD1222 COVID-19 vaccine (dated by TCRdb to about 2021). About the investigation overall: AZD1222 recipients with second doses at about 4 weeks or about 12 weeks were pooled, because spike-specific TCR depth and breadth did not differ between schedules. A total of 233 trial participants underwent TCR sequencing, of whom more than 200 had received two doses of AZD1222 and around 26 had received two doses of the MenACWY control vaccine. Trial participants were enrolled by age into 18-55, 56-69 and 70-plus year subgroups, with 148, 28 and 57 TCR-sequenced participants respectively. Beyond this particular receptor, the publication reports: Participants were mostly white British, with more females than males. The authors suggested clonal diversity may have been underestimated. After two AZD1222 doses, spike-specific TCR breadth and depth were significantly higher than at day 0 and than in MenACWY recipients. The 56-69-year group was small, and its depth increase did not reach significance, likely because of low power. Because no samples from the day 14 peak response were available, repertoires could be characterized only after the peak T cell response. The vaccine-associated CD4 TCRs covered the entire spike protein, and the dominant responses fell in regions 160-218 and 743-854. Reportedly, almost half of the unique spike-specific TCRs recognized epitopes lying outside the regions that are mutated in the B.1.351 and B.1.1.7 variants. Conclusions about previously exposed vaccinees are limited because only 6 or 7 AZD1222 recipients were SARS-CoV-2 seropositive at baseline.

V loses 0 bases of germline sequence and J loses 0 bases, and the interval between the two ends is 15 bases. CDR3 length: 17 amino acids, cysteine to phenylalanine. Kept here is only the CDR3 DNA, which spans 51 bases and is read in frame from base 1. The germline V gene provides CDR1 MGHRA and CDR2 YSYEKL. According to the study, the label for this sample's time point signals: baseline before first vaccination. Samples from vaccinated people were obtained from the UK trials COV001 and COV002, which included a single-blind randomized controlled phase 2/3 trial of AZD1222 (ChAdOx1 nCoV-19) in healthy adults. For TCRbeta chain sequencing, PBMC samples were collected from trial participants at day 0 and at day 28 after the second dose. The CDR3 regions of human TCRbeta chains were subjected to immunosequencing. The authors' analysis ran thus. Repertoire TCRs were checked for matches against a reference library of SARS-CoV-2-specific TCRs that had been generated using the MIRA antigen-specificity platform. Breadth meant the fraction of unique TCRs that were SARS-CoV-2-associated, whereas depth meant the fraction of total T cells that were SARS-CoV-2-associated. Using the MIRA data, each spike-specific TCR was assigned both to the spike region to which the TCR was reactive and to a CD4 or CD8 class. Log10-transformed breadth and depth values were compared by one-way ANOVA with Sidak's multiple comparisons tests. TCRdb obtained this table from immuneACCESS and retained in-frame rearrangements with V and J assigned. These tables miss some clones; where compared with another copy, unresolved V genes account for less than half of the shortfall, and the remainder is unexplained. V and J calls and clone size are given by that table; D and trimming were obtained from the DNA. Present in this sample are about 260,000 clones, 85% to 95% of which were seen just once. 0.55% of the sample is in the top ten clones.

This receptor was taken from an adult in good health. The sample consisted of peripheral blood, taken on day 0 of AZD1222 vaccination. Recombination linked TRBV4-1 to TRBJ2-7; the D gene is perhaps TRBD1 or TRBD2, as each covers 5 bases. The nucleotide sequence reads TGCGCCAGCAGCCAAGATTGGGGACCGACCCTCTCCTACGAGCAGTACTTC. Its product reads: CASSQDWGPTLSYEQYF.